The rows below give T cell receptor beta chains drawn from one sample of a study of T cells in Graves' hyperthyroidism and ophthalmopathy. TCRdb re-called the multiplex PCR reads through MiXCR, storing one row per CDR3 protein. The sample gives around 580,000 distinct CDR3 sequences, roughly a sixth of which show up once; about 17% is in the top ten. Sequencing was done on a sample of blood. The receptors were gathered from a young woman with Graves' hyperthyroidism. Both conserved end residues are part of each CDR3. D genes are given only for firm matches. Rows may omit the clone size; those that give it use once, few, many or a size class.

j_call v_call d_call cdr3_length clone_size cdr3_aa cdr3_nt
TRBJ2-2 TRBV20-1 NA 15 few CSARDPGGASGELFF TGCAGTGCTAGAGATCCGGGCGGGGCTAGCGGGGAGCTGTTTTTT
TRBJ2-1 TRBV5-1 TRBD2 16 NA CASSFLSGRVSYEQFF TGCGCCAGCAGCTTCCTTAGCGGGAGGGTTAGTTATGAGCAGTTCTTC
TRBJ2-1 TRBV3-1 TRBD2 15 few CASSPSGDAYNEQFF TGTGCCAGCAGCCCCAGCGGGGACGCCTACAATGAGCAGTTCTTC
TRBJ1-4 TRBV10-3 NA 14 many CATGPTGQNEKLFF TGTGCCACGGGCCCGACAGGACAGAATGAAAAACTGTTTTTT
TRBJ2-7 TRBV20-1 TRBD1 17 NA CSATKPPGQGVSYEQYF TGCAGTGCTACCAAACCACCGGGACAGGGGGTCTCCTACGAGCAGTACTTC
TRBJ1-1 TRBV20-1 TRBD1 14 few CSARHGQGKTEAFF TGCAGTGCTAGACACGGACAGGGAAAAACTGAAGCTTTCTTT
TRBJ1-3 TRBV20-1 NA 14 few CSAKIGASGNTIYF TGCAGTGCTAAGATAGGGGCCTCTGGAAACACCATATATTTT
TRBJ1-2 TRBV19 NA 15 many CASSMVGQENYGYTF TGTGCCAGTAGTATGGTGGGTCAGGAGAACTATGGCTACACCTTC
TRBJ2-5 TRBV5-6 NA 14 NA CASSLYNSQETQYF TGTGCCAGCAGCTTGTATAACAGCCAAGAGACCCAGTACTTC
TRBJ2-7 TRBV29-1 TRBD1 15 few CSVARDRRRAYEQYF TGCAGCGTTGCTCGGGACAGGCGACGGGCTTACGAGCAGTACTTC
TRBJ2-5 TRBV20-1 TRBD2 17 many CSARDASGSSSMETQYF TGCAGTGCTAGAGATGCTAGCGGGAGTAGTTCGATGGAGACCCAGTACTTC
TRBJ1-1 TRBV20-1 TRBD1 18 few CSARTPPGTGGRVTEAFF TGCAGTGCTAGAACACCGCCCGGGACAGGGGGCAGGGTCACTGAAGCTTTCTTT
TRBJ2-7 TRBV3-1 TRBD2 15 many CASSQVVAGDFQQYF TGTGCCAGCAGCCAAGTAGTAGCGGGGGACTTCCAGCAGTACTTC
TRBJ2-1 TRBV6-2/TRBV6-3 NA 14 few CASRRQEGGNEQFF TGTGCCAGCAGAAGACAGGAAGGGGGCAATGAGCAGTTCTTC
TRBJ2-5 TRBV7-9 NA 14 many CASGGLAGQETQYF TGTGCCAGCGGGGGTCTGGCAGGACAAGAGACCCAGTACTTC
TRBJ1-1 TRBV12-3/TRBV12-4 NA 14 many CASSTSRGYTEAFF TGTGCCAGCAGTACAAGCCGGGGCTACACTGAAGCTTTCTTT
TRBJ2-7 TRBV20-1 NA 12 NA CSGLRGQMWPYF TGCAGTGGACTCCGGGGCCAGATGTGGCCGTACTTC
TRBJ2-1 TRBV2 NA 11 many CASSEAIEQFF TGTGCCAGCAGTGAAGCCATTGAGCAGTTCTTC
TRBJ2-3 TRBV5-1 NA 12 NA CASSPAGLSRYF TGCGCCAGCAGCCCCGCTGGGCTCTCTCGGTATTTT
TRBJ2-7 TRBV20-1 NA 12 few CSARARDYEQYF TGCAGTGCTAGAGCGCGGGACTACGAGCAGTACTTC
TRBJ2-7 TRBV12-3/TRBV12-4 NA 13 NA CASSLNVIAEQYF TGTGCCAGCAGTTTAAACGTTATTGCCGAGCAGTACTTC
TRBJ1-1 TRBV4-3 NA 16 few CASSQATRIPNTEAFF TGCGCCAGCAGCCAAGCGACGAGGATCCCTAACACTGAAGCTTTCTTT
TRBJ1-2 TRBV5-1 TRBD1 13 many CASSIDRDYGYTF TGCGCCAGCAGCATCGACAGGGACTATGGCTACACCTTC
TRBJ1-1 TRBV5-1 NA 15 many CASSYKETSLEKAFF TGCGCCAGCAGCTACAAAGAGACGTCCCTTGAAAAAGCTTTCTTT
TRBJ1-6 TRBV20-1 NA 13 NA CSASGTAGSPLHF TGCAGTGCTTCCGGGACGGCGGGATCACCCCTCCACTTT
TRBJ1-1 TRBV25-1 TRBD1 15 NA CASSRQGARRTEAFF TGTGCCAGCAGTAGGCAGGGGGCTAGGAGGACTGAAGCTTTCTTT
TRBJ1-2 TRBV29-1 NA 15 NA CSVEAETATNYGYTF TGCAGCGTTGAAGCTGAGACGGCAACTAACTATGGCTACACCTTC
TRBJ2-7 TRBV13 TRBD1 15 few CASSQGQGTTYEQYF TGTGCCAGCAGCCAGGGACAGGGGACAACCTACGAGCAGTACTTC
TRBJ1-5 TRBV2 NA 12 many CASNMGDQPQHF TGTGCCAGCAATATGGGGGATCAGCCCCAGCATTTT
TRBJ1-1 TRBV24-1 NA 11 NA CATVQTGEAFF TGTGCCACCGTCCAGACCGGAGAAGCTTTCTTT
TRBJ2-2 TRBV5-1 NA 15 many CASSLGGSNTGELFF TGCGCCAGCAGCTTAGGGGGATCGAACACCGGGGAGCTGTTTTTT
TRBJ2-2 TRBV5-8 NA 12 many CASSGDTGELFF TGTGCCAGCAGCGGGGACACCGGGGAGCTGTTTTTT
TRBJ1-5 TRBV6-1 NA 14 few CASSERNSNQPQHF TGTGCCAGCAGTGAACGGAATAGCAATCAGCCCCAGCATTTT
TRBJ2-5 TRBV7-2 NA 15 many CASSLLSFQRETQYF TGTGCCAGCAGCTTACTAAGCTTCCAGAGAGAGACCCAGTACTTC
TRBJ1-2 TRBV20-1 NA 14 NA CSARDHFGGGGYAF TGCAGTGCTAGAGATCATTTTGGAGGAGGTGGCTACGCCTTC
TRBJ1-5 TRBV6-4 NA 17 NA CASSVQLAGSSNQPQHF TGTGCCAGCAGTGTCCAACTGGCAGGGTCCAGCAATCAGCCCCAGCATTTT
TRBJ1-4 TRBV20-1 NA 14 NA CSARDYRTPEKLFF TGCAGTGCTAGAGATTATAGGACACCTGAAAAACTGTTTTTT
TRBJ2-3 TRBV7-9 NA 13 many CASSYTSTDTQYF TGTGCCAGCAGTTATACTAGCACAGATACGCAGTATTTT
TRBJ1-6 TRBV6-5 NA 17 NA CASSLTGTFPPNSPLHF TGTGCCAGCAGCCTAACCGGGACCTTCCCTCCCAATTCACCCCTCCACTTT
TRBJ2-4 TRBV3-1 NA 16 NA CASSQDARLAKNIQYF TGTGCCAGCAGCCAAGATGCCCGGCTAGCCAAAAACATTCAGTACTTC
TRBJ2-3 TRBV5-1 NA 16 many CASSLEGGASTDTQYF TGCGCCAGCAGCTTGGAGGGCGGGGCTAGCACAGATACGCAGTATTTT
TRBJ1-1 TRBV5-6 NA 14 many CASSLGAGDTEAFF TGTGCCAGCAGCTTGGGGGCTGGGGACACTGAAGCTTTCTTT
TRBJ2-2 TRBV7-3 NA 17 NA CASSLLGGGPNTGELFF TGTGCCAGCAGCTTGTTGGGCGGGGGCCCGAACACCGGGGAGCTGTTTTTT
TRBJ1-3 TRBV20-1 NA 16 many CSARGSQQGYGNTIYF TGCAGTGCTAGAGGGTCCCAACAGGGTTACGGAAACACCATATATTTT
TRBJ1-5 TRBV6-2/TRBV6-3 TRBD1 15 many CASSYNAGGYQPQHF TGTGCCAGCAGCTATAATGCAGGGGGTTATCAGCCCCAGCATTTT
TRBJ1-2 TRBV3-1 NA 14 many CASSQAPRNYGYTF TGTGCCAGCAGCCAAGCCCCCCGGAACTATGGCTACACCTTC
TRBJ1-5 TRBV19 NA 14 NA CASSYAGFNQPQHF TGTGCCAGTAGTTATGCGGGATTCAATCAGCCCCAGCATTTT
TRBJ2-1 TRBV3-1 NA 12 many CASSSVDNEQFF TGTGCCAGCAGTTCCGTAGACAATGAGCAGTTCTTC
TRBJ1-1 TRBV29-1 NA 14 many CSVDLRGLATEAFF TGCAGCGTTGACCTTCGAGGGCTTGCCACTGAAGCTTTCTTT
TRBJ2-3 TRBV7-2 NA 14 many CASSLGYLEDTQYF TGTGCCAGCAGCTTAGGCTACCTCGAGGATACGCAGTATTTT
TRBJ2-5 TRBV10-2 TRBD1 12 few CASSADRAGGYF TGCGCCAGCAGTGCGGACAGGGCCGGGGGGTACTTC
TRBJ2-3 TRBV2 NA 15 many CANSEVAVSTDTQYF TGTGCCAACAGTGAAGTCGCGGTTAGCACAGATACGCAGTATTTT
TRBJ2-5 TRBV7-2 NA 14 few CASSPLGVQETQYF TGTGCCAGCAGCCCGTTGGGGGTCCAAGAGACCCAGTACTTC
TRBJ2-7 TRBV27 NA 13 few CASSLSTRYEQYF TGTGCCAGCAGTTTATCGACTAGGTACGAGCAGTACTTC
TRBJ2-1 TRBV11-2 NA 12 many CASSPIQGVQFF TGTGCCAGCAGCCCTATACAGGGCGTGCAGTTCTTC
TRBJ2-5 TRBV10-3 NA 15 many CAISESTGAGETQYF TGTGCCATCAGTGAGTCGACGGGGGCGGGGGAGACCCAGTACTTC
TRBJ2-6 TRBV2 NA 16 once CASVGGGNSGANVLTF TGTGCCAGCGTAGGAGGGGGGAACTCTGGGGCCAACGTCCTGACTTTC
TRBJ2-1 TRBV3-1 NA 14 many CASSRPKVKNEQFF TGTGCCAGCAGCCGCCCAAAGGTCAAAAATGAGCAGTTCTTC